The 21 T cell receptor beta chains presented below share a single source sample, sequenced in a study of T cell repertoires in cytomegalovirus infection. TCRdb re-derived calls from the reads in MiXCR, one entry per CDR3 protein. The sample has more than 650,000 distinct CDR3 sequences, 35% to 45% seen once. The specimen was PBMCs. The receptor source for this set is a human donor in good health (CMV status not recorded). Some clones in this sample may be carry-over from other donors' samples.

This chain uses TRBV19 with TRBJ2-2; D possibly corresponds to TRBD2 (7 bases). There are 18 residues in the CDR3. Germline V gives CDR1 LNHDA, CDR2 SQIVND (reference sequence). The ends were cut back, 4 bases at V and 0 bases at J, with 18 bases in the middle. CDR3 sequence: CASSKGGGGETNTGELFF. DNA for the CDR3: TGTGCCAGTAGTAAGGGGGGGGGAGGGGAGACGAACACCGGGGAGCTGTTTTTT.

The CDR3 reads CASSPGGGRLTTDTQYF. The DNA for the CDR3 is TGTGCCAGCAGCCCTGGAGGGGGTCGCCTAACAACAGATACGCAGTATTTT. This sequence joins TRBV7-9 and TRBJ2-3, with D perhaps matching TRBD1 or TRBD2 (6 bases each). This CDR3 has 17 amino acids. CDR1 is SEHNR and CDR2 is FQNEAQ in the germline V gene (reference sequence). Trimming took 5 bases from V and 3 from J, leaving 21 bases between them.

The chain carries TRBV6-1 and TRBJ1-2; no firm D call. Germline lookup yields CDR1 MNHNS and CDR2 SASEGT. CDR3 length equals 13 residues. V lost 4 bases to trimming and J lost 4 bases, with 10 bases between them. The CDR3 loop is CASSARESYGYTF. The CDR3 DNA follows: TGTGCCAGCAGTGCGCGGGAGAGCTATGGCTACACCTTC.

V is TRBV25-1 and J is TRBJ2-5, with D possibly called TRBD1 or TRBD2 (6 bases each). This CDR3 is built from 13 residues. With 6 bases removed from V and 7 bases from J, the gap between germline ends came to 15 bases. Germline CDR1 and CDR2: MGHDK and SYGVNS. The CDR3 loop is CASRGPPGATQYF. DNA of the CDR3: TGTGCCAGCAGGGGGCCGCCGGGGGCGACCCAGTACTTC.

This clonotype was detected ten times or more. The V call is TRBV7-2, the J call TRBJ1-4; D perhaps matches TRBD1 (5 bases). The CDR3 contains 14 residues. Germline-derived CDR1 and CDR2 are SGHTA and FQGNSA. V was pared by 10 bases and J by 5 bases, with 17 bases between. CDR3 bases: TGTGCCACCTCCACGGGAGGGGCAAATGAAAAACTGTTTTTT. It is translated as CATSTGGANEKLFF.

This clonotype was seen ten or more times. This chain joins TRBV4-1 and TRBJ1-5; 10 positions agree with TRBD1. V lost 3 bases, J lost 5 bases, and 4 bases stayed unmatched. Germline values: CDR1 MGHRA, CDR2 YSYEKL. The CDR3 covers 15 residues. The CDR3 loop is CASSQGTGDYQPQHF. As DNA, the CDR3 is TGCGCCAGCAGCCAGGGGACAGGGGATTATCAGCCCCAGCATTTT.

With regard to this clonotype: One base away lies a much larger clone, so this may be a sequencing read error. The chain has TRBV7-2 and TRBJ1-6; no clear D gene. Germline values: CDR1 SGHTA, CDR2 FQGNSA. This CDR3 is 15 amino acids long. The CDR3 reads CASILAPGRNSPLHF. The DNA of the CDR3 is TGTGCCAGCATCTTAGCCCCGGGTAGGAATTCACCCCTCCACTTT.

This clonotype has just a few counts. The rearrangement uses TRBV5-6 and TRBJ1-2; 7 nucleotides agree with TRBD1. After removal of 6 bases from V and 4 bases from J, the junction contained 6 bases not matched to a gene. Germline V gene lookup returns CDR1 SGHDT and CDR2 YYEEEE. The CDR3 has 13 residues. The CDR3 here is CASTYRGGYGYTF. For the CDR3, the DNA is TGTGCCAGCACCTACAGGGGCGGCTATGGCTACACCTTC.

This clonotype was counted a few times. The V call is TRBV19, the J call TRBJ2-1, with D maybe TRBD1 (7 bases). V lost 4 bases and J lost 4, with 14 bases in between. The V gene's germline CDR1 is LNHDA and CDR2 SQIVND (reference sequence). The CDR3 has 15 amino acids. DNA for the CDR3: TGTGCCAGTAGTACGGAGGGGGCGCGTTACAATGAGCAGTTCTTC. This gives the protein CASSTEGARYNEQFF.

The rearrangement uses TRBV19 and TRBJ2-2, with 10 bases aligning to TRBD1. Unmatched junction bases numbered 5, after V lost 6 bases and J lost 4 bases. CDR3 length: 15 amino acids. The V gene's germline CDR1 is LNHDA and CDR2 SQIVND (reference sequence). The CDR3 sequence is CASREGQGITGELFF. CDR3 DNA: TGTGCCAGTAGGGAGGGACAGGGGATCACCGGGGAGCTGTTTTTT.

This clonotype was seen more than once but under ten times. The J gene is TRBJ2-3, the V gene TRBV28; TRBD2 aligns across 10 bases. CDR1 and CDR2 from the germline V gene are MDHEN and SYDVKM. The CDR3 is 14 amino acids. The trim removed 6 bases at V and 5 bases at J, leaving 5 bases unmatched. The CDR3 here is CASRQGTSVDTQYF. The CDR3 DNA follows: TGTGCCAGCAGGCAAGGGACTAGCGTAGATACGCAGTATTTT. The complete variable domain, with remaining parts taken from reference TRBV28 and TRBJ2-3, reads DVKVTQSSRYLVKRTGEKVFLECVQDMDHENMFWYRQDPGLGLRLIYFSYDVKMKEKGDIPEGYSVSREKKERFSLILESASTNQTSMYLCASRQGTSVDTQYFGPGTRLTVL.

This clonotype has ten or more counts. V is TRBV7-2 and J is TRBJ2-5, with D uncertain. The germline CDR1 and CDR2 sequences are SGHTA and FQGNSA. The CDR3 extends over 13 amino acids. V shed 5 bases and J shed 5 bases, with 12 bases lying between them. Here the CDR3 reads CASSRGPRETQYF. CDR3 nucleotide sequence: TGTGCCAGCAGCCGTGGACCCCGGGAGACCCAGTACTTC. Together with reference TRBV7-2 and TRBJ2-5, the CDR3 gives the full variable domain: GAGVSQSPSNKVTEKGKDVELRCDPISGHTALYWYRQSLGQGLEFLIYFQGNSAPDKSGLPSDRFSAERTGGSVSTLTIQRTQQEDSAVYLCASSRGPRETQYFGPGTRLLVL.

The CDR3 nucleotides read TGCAGTGCTAGAGTCGCGGGGGCGGTAGATACGCAGTATTTT. This translates into CSARVAGAVDTQYF. This sequence joins TRBV20-1 and TRBJ2-3, with D tentatively TRBD2 (7 bases). CDR3 size: 14 residues. From germline, CDR1 is DFQATT and CDR2 SNEGSKA (reference sequence). Deletions cut 1 base from V and 5 bases from J, with 13 bases between.

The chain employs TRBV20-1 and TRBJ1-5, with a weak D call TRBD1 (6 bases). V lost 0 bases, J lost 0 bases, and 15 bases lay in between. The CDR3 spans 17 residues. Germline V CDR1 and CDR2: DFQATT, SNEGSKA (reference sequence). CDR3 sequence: CSARDSGGPYSNQPQHF. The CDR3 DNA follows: TGCAGTGCTAGAGATAGCGGGGGCCCCTATAGCAATCAGCCCCAGCATTTT.

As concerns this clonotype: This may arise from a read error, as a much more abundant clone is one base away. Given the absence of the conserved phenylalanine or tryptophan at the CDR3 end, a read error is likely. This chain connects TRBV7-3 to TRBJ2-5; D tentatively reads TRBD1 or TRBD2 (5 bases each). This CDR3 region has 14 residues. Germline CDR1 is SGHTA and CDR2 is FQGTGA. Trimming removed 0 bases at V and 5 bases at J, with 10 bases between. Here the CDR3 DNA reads TGTGCCAGCAGCTTAACTGGGGGTGACGAGACCCAGTACTTA. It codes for CASSLTGGDETQYL.

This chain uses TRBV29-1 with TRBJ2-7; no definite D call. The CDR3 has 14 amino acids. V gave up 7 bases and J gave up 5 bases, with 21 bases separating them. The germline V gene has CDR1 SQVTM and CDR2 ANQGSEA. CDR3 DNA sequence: TGCAGCGCGTCGCCTGGACGCACGGCGGACGAGCAGTACTTC. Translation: CSASPGRTADEQYF.

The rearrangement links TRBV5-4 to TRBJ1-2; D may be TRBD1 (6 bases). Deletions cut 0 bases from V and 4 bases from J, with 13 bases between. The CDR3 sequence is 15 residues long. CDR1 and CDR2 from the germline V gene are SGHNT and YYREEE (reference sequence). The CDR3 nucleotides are TGTGCCAGCAGCTTGGAAACGGGAGGGGGCTATGGCTACACCTTC. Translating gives CASSLETGGGYGYTF.

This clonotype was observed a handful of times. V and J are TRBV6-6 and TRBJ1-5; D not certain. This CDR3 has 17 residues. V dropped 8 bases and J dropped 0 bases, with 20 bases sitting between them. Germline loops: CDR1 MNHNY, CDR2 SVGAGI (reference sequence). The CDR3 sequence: CASLSDGIPYSNQPQHF. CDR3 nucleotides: TGTGCCAGCCTCTCGGACGGGATACCCTATAGCAATCAGCCCCAGCATTTT.

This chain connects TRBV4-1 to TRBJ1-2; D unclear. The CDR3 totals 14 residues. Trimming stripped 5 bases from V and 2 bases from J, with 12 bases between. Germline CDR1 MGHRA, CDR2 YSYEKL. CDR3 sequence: CASSLIERNYGYTF. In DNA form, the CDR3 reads TGCGCCAGCAGCTTAATAGAGAGGAACTATGGCTACACCTTC.

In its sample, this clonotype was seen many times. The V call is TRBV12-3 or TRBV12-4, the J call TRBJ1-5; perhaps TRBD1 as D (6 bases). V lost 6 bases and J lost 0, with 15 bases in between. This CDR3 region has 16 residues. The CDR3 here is CASSHDRPLSNQPQHF. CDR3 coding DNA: TGTGCCAGCAGCCACGACAGGCCTCTTAGCAATCAGCCCCAGCATTTT.

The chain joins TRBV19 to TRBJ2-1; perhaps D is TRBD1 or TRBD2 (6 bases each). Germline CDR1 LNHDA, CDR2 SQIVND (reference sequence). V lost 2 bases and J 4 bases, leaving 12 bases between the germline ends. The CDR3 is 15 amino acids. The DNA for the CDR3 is TGTGCCAGTAGTATATCCGGGGGCTTTTACAATGAGCAGTTCTTC. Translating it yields CASSISGGFYNEQFF.